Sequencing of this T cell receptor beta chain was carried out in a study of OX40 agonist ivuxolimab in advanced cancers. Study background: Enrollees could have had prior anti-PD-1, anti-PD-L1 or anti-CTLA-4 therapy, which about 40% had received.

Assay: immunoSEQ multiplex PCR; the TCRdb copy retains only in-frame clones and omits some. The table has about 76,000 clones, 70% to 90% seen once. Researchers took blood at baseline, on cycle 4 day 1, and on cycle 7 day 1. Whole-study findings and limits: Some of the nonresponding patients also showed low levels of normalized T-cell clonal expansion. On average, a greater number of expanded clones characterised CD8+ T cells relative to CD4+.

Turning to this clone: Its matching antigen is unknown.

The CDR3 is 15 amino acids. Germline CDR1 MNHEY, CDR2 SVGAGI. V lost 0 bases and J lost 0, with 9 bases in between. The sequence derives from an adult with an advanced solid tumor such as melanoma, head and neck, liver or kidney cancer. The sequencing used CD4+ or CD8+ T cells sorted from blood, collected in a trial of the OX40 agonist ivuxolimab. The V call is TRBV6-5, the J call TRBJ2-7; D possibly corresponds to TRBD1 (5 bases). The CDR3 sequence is CASSYSQGYSYEQYF. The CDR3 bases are TGTGCCAGCAGTTACTCCCAGGGCTACTCCTACGAGCAGTACTTC.